The source of this T cell receptor (beta chain) is a study of blood T cell repertoires in COVID-19. About the research overall: Samples representing acute and convalescent COVID-19 were sourced from the United States, Italy and Spain.

Measured with immunoSEQ multiplex PCR; TCRdb has only the in-frame clones, and not every one. The data contain over 200,000 clones, 70% to 85% of them singletons. The V gene end was trimmed by 4 bases and the J gene end by 7 bases; junction bases not matched to a gene: 6. Germline lookup yields CDR1 LNHDA and CDR2 SQIVND (reference sequence). This CDR3 is built from 13 residues. Sequences were obtained from peripheral blood. The chain joins TRBV19 to TRBJ2-7, with TRBD2 matching over 8 bases. The TCR was taken from a man in his forties or fifties who had recovered from COVID-19. The CDR3 loop is CASSTFAGGEQYF. CDR3 bases: TGTGCCAGTAGTACTTTCGCGGGGGGAGAGCAGTACTTC.